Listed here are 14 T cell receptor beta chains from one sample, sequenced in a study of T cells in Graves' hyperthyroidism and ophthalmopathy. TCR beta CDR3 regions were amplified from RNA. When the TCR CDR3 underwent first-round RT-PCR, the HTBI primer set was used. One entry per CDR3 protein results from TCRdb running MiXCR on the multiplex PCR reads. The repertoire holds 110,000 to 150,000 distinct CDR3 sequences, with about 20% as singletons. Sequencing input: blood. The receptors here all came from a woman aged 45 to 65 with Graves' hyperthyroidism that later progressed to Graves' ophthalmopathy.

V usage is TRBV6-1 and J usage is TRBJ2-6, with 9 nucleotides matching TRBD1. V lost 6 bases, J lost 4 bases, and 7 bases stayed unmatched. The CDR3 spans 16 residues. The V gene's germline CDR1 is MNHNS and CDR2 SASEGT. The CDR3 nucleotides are TGTGCCAGCAGGCCCGACAGGGGGAGCGGGGCCAACGTCCTGACTTTC. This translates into CASRPDRGSGANVLTF.

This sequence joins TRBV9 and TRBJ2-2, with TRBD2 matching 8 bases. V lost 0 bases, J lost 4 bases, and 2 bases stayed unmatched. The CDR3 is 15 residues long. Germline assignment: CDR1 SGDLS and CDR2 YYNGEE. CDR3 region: CASSVVTSGTGELFF. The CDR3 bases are TGTGCCAGCAGCGTAGTAACTAGCGGCACCGGGGAGCTGTTTTTT.

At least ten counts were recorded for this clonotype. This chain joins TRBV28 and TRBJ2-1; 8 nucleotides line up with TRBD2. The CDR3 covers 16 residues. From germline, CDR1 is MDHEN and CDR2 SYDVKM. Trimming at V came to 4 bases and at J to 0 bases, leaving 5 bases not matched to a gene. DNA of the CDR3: TGTGCCAGCAGTTCTCCCAGCGGGAGCTCCTACAATGAGCAGTTCTTC. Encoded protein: CASSSPSGSSYNEQFF.

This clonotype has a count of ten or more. The CDR3 loop is CASSSGQVYEQYF. For the CDR3, the DNA is TGTGCCAGCAGCTCGGGACAGGTTTACGAGCAGTACTTC. The rearrangement links TRBV6-2 or TRBV6-3 to TRBJ2-7; 8 positions match TRBD1. Trimming took 6 bases from V and 4 from J; bases not matched to a gene: 5. This CDR3 has 13 residues. Germline values: CDR1 MNHEY, CDR2 SVGEGT.

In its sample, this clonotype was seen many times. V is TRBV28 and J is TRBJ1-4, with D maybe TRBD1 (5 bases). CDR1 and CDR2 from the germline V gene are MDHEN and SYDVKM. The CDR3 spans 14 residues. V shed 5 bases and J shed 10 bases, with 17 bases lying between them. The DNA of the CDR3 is TGTGCCAGCAGTACATCCAAGGGGACTGGAAAACTGTTTTTT. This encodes CASSTSKGTGKLFF. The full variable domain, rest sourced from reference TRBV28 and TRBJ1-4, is DVKVTQSSRYLVKRTGEKVFLECVQDMDHENMFWYRQDPGLGLRLIYFSYDVKMKEKGDIPEGYSVSREKKERFSLILESASTNQTSMYLCASSTSKGTGKLFFGSGTQLSVL.

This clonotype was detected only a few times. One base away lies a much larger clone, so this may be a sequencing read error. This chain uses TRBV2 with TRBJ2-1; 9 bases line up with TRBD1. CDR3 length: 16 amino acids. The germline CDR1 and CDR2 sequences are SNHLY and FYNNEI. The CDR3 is CAGRTFGTGMNNEQFF. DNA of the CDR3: TGTGCCGGCAGGACATTTGGGACAGGGATGAACAATGAGCAGTTCTTC.

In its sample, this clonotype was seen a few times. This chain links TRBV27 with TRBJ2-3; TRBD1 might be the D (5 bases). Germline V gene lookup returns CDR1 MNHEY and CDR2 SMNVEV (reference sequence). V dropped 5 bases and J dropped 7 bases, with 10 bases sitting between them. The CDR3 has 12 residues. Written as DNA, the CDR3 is TGTGCCAGCAGTGAATTGGGGCATACGCAGTATTTT. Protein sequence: CASSELGHTQYF.

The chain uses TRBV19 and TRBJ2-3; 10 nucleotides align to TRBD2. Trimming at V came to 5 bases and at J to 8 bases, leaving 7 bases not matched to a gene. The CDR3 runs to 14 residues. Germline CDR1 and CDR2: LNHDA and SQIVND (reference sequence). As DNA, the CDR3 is TGTGCCAGTAGTGCCTTAGCGGGAGGTGGTACGCAGTATTTT. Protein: CASSALAGGGTQYF.

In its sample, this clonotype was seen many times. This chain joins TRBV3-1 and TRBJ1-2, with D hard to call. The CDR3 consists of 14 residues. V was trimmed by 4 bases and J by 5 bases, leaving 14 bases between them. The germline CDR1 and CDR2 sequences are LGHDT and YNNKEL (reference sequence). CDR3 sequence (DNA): TGTGCCAGCAGCCGCCCACCCGGCAATTATGGCTACACCTTC. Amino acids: CASSRPPGNYGYTF.

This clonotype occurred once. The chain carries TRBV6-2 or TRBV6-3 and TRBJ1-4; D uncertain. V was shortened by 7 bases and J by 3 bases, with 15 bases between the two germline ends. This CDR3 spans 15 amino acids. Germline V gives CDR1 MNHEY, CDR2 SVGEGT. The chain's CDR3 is CASNSFFGANEKLFF. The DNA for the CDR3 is TGTGCCAGCAATTCCTTTTTCGGGGCTAATGAAAAACTGTTTTTT.

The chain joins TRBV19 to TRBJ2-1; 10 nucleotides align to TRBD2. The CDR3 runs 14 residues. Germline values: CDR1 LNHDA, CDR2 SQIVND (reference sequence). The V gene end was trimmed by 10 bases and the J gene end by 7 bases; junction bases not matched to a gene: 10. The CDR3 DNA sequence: TGTGCCACCGAAAGCGGGAGGGCCGGAAATGAGCAGTTCTTC. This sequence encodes CATESGRAGNEQFF.

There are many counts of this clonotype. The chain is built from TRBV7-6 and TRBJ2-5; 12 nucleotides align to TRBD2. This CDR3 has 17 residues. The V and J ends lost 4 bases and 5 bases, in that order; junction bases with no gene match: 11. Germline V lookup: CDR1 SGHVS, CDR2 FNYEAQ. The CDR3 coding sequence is TGTGCCAGCAGCTCACGGACTAGCGGGACGAGATGGGAGACCCAGTACTTC. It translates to CASSSRTSGTRWETQYF.

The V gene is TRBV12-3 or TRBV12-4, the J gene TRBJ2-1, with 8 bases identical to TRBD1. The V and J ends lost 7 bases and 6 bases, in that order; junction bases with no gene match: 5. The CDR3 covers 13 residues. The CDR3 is CASTLTGANEQFF. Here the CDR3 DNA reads TGTGCCAGCACCCTGACAGGGGCCAATGAGCAGTTCTTC.

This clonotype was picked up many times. The DNA for the CDR3 is TGCAGTGCTAGAGTCGCAGGTCTGAACTATGGCTACACCTTC. Amino acids: CSARVAGLNYGYTF. This chain connects TRBV20-1 to TRBJ1-2; no definite D call. Between the trimmed V and J ends, which lost 1 base and 2 bases, there was a span of 11 bases. From germline, CDR1 is DFQATT and CDR2 SNEGSKA (reference sequence). The CDR3 is 14 amino acids.